The 16 T cell receptor beta chains in this list originate from one sample, sequenced in a study of blood T cell repertoires in COVID-19. Produced via immunoSEQ multiplex PCR; TCRdb's table is partial and in-frame only. Of roughly 180,000 clones listed, nearly 80% were seen once; the top ten hold approximately 15%. Material: PBMCs or T cells enriched from blood (not recorded which). Receptors were obtained from a man aged 55 to 70 who had been exposed to COVID-19.

The J gene is TRBJ2-3, the V gene TRBV18; the match to TRBD2 covers 9 bases. Looked up from germline, CDR1 is KGHSH and CDR2 is LQKENI. V dropped 3 bases and J dropped 0; count of bases not matched to a gene: 4. This CDR3 contains 16 residues. CDR3 sequence: CASSPRTSASTDTQYF. The CDR3 bases are TGTGCCAGCTCACCGAGGACTAGCGCCAGCACAGATACGCAGTATTTT. Full variable domain (missing parts from reference TRBV18 and TRBJ2-3): NAGVMQNPRHLVRRRGQEARLRCSPMKGHSHVYWYRQLPEEGLKFMVYLQKENIIDESGMPKERFSAEFPKEGPSILRIQQVVRGDSAAYFCASSPRTSASTDTQYFGPGTRLTVL.

The chain is built from TRBV24-1 and TRBJ1-4; D call uncertain. Trimming removed 2 bases from V and 0 bases from J, with 6 bases in between. This CDR3 has 15 residues. Germline CDR1 is KGHDR and CDR2 is SFDVKD. Here the CDR3 DNA reads TGTGCCACCAGTGATTCCCGTGCAACTAATGAAAAACTGTTTTTT. This translates into CATSDSRATNEKLFF.

CDR3 nucleotides: TGTGCCTGGAGGGTTAATGGGGCAGCTAATGAAAAACTGTTTTTT. Translation: CAWRVNGAANEKLFF. The chain employs TRBV30 and TRBJ1-4, with D possibly TRBD1 on 5 matching bases. The CDR3 extends over 15 amino acids. V was shortened by 3 bases and J by 3 bases, with 14 bases between the two germline ends. Per the germline V gene, CDR1 is GTSNPN and CDR2 is SVGIG (reference sequence).

With regard to this clone: In the same sample, other DNA sequences code for this CDR3. V usage is TRBV6-5 and J usage is TRBJ2-7; D ambiguous. The CDR3 is 12 residues long. Trimming took off 6 bases at V and 2 bases at J, with 8 bases between the two ends. Germline CDR1 is MNHEY and CDR2 is SVGAGI. In DNA, the CDR3 is TGTGCCAGCAGAACCGGTCCCTACGAGCAGTACTTC. It is translated as CASRTGPYEQYF.

In this sample, this clone turned up once. The chain recombines TRBV6-5 with TRBJ2-1; D might be TRBD2 (6 bases). V was trimmed by 10 bases and J by 9 bases, leaving 16 bases between them. The CDR3 spans 12 residues. The V gene's germline CDR1 is MNHEY and CDR2 SVGAGI. The CDR3 coding sequence is TGTGCCACCCATTTGGGCGGGACTGAGCAGTTCTTC. As protein: CATHLGGTEQFF.

This sequence joins TRBV10-2 and TRBJ1-4; TRBD1 is a possible D gene (6 bases). The V end was cut by 5 bases, the J end by 15 bases, with 16 bases between. Germline CDR1 WSHSY, CDR2 SAAADI. The CDR3 runs to 12 residues. The CDR3 DNA reads as TGCGCCAGCAGTCCAGGGGTATTACAGGTGTTTTTT. Its protein product is CASSPGVLQVFF.

The V and J genes are TRBV6-5 and TRBJ2-5, with D perhaps TRBD1 (6 bases). CDR1 is MNHEY and CDR2 is SVGAGI in the germline V gene. V was pared by 6 bases and J by 5 bases, with 19 bases between. CDR3 length: 15 residues. CDR3 residues: CASSPTPGEWETQYF. CDR3 sequence (DNA): TGTGCCAGCAGCCCGACACCAGGGGAATGGGAGACCCAGTACTTC.

The chain is built from TRBV7-3 and TRBJ2-1, with 8 bases lining up with TRBD2. The germline V gene has CDR1 SGHTA and CDR2 FQGTGA. CDR3 size: 16 residues. With V trimmed by 5 bases and J by 1 base, 7 bases remained unmatched. This CDR3 is CASSPIAGPSYNEQFF. In DNA form, the CDR3 reads TGTGCCAGCAGCCCTATAGCGGGACCATCCTACAATGAGCAGTTCTTC.

This clone was seen a few times. The chain has TRBV27 and TRBJ2-1; D unclear. The CDR3 is 15 amino acids. V was trimmed by 3 bases and J by 4 bases, leaving 13 bases between them. Germline CDR1 MNHEY, CDR2 SMNVEV (reference sequence). Here the CDR3 DNA reads TGTGCCAGCAGTTTGTCTAGTCCCTCTTACAATGAGCAGTTCTTC. Its protein product is CASSLSSPSYNEQFF.

The V call is TRBV30, the J call TRBJ2-7, with TRBD1 matching over 7 bases. Looked up from germline, CDR1 is GTSNPN and CDR2 is SVGIG (reference sequence). V lost 5 bases, J lost 3 bases, and 7 bases stayed unmatched. The CDR3 loop spans 13 amino acids. CDR3 in amino acids: CAWGGQLDYEQYF. In DNA form, the CDR3 reads TGTGCCTGGGGGGGACAGTTGGACTACGAGCAGTACTTC.

This chain uses TRBV11-1 with TRBJ1-1, with unresolved D. This CDR3 is built from 14 residues. Germline V lookup: CDR1 SGHAT, CDR2 FQDESV (reference sequence). V was trimmed by 1 base and J by 0 bases, leaving 6 bases between them. The CDR3: CASSLDPVNTEAFF. The CDR3 nucleotides read TGTGCCAGCAGCTTAGATCCGGTGAACACTGAAGCTTTCTTT.

The V and J genes are TRBV4-3 and TRBJ2-2; D is perhaps TRBD2 (6 bases). The CDR3 is made up of 15 amino acids. Germline lookup yields CDR1 LGHNA and CDR2 YSLEER. V dropped 0 bases and J dropped 4 bases, with 9 bases sitting between them. The CDR3 nucleotides read TGCGCCAGCAGCCAAGATATGGGGGGCACCGGGGAGCTGTTTTTT. This encodes CASSQDMGGTGELFF.

The rearrangement uses TRBV6-2 or TRBV6-3 and TRBJ2-5, with D possibly matching TRBD2 (6 bases). Between the trimmed V and J ends, which lost 0 bases and 2 bases, there was a span of 13 bases. There are 16 residues in the CDR3. The V gene's germline CDR1 is MNHEY and CDR2 SVGEGT. The DNA of the CDR3 is TGTGCCAGCAGTTACTCTTTAATACTAGCTCAAGAGACCCAGTACTTC. Residues: CASSYSLILAQETQYF.

The chain has TRBV9 and TRBJ1-4; 9 bases map to TRBD1. V lost 2 bases, J lost 8 bases, and 4 bases stayed unmatched. This CDR3 spans 14 amino acids. Germline V gives CDR1 SGDLS, CDR2 YYNGEE. The CDR3 DNA reads as TGTGCCAGCAGCGTCACAGGGGGCGCAGAAAAACTGTTTTTT. It is translated as CASSVTGGAEKLFF.

V usage is TRBV5-1 and J usage is TRBJ2-2; 8 bases align to TRBD2. The CDR3 loop spans 18 amino acids. Germline CDR1 SGHRS, CDR2 YFSETQ. V shed 6 bases and J 0 bases; nucleotides not matched to a gene: 13. The CDR3 spells CASTLRPSGSPNTGELFF. CDR3 DNA sequence: TGCGCCAGCACCCTCAGACCAAGCGGGAGCCCGAACACCGGGGAGCTGTTTTTT.

This chain links TRBV7-9 with TRBJ1-2; D not resolved. The CDR3 has 15 residues. The germline V gene encodes CDR1 SEHNR and CDR2 FQNEAQ (reference sequence). V was trimmed by 0 bases and J by 2 bases, leaving 10 bases between them. The DNA of the CDR3 is TGTGCCAGCAGCTTAGCGGAGATATTAAACTATGGCTACACCTTC. The encoded protein is CASSLAEILNYGYTF.